These 5 T cell receptor beta chains were sequenced from one sample in a study of control samples from healthy donors and cancer patients. Sequencing used immunoSEQ multiplex PCR; TCRdb keeps in-frame clones, though not all of them. The sample has about 150,000 clones; over 90% are singletons. Input material: blood. Receptors were obtained from a man aged 45-65 years in good health.

The chain links TRBV5-4 to TRBJ1-1; D is ambiguous. CDR3 length: 14 residues. The ends were cut back, 0 bases at V and 10 bases at J, with 16 bases in the middle. The germline V gene encodes CDR1 SGHNT and CDR2 YYREEE (reference sequence). The CDR3 sequence: CASSLARGQAVAFF. The CDR3 DNA reads as TGTGCCAGCAGCTTGGCCCGGGGTCAAGCCGTAGCTTTCTTT.

The chain recombines TRBV19 with TRBJ1-1; D is unresolved. The V end lost 0 bases, the J end lost 4 bases, and 15 bases lay between the germline ends. The CDR3 consists of 16 residues. The germline V gene has CDR1 LNHDA and CDR2 SQIVND (reference sequence). CDR3 loop: CASSIDLETVSTEAFF. The CDR3 DNA reads as TGTGCCAGTAGTATAGATCTGGAGACGGTGAGCACTGAAGCTTTCTTT. Variable domain in full (rest from reference TRBV19 and TRBJ1-1): DGGITQSPKYLFRKEGQNVTLSCEQNLNHDAMYWYRQDPGQGLRLIYYSQIVNDFQKGDIAEGYSVSREKKESFPLTVTSAQKNPTAFYLCASSIDLETVSTEAFFGQGTRLTVV.

This clone occurred a few times. The chain carries TRBV21-1 and TRBJ2-7; the table's D gene call, TRBD2, was not cross checked with the DNA. TRBV21-1 is tagged as a pseudogene. The CDR3 sequence is 15 residues long. CDR3 nucleotide sequence: TGTGCCAGCAGCAAATATAGCGGGAGGACCCACGAGCAGTACTTC. This encodes CASSKYSGRTHEQYF.

The J gene is TRBJ1-6, the V gene TRBV5-1, with D unclear. The CDR3 extends over 18 amino acids. With 0 bases removed from V and 0 bases from J, the gap between germline ends came to 13 bases. CDR1 is SGHRS, CDR2 YFSETQ, per germline. The CDR3 bases are TGCGCCAGCAGCTTGGCCGGGATAAGTAGCTCCTATAATTCACCCCTCCACTTT. Its protein is CASSLAGISSSYNSPLHF.

The chain employs TRBV5-4 and TRBJ2-7, with D perhaps TRBD1 or TRBD2 (5 bases each). The CDR3 is made up of 15 amino acids. V was shortened by 3 bases and J by 2 bases, with 15 bases between the two germline ends. Germline CDR1 is SGHNT and CDR2 is YYREEE (reference sequence). CDR3 residues: CASSWGRLGTYEQYF. The CDR3 nucleotides read TGTGCCAGCAGCTGGGGACGTTTGGGGACCTACGAGCAGTACTTC.